Below are 24 T cell receptor beta chains sequenced from a single sample in a study of blood T cell repertoires in COVID-19. This table comes from immunoSEQ multiplex PCR, and its TCRdb copy is limited to in-frame clones, with some not included. The sample consists of over 150,000 clones, about 86% of them appearing once. Sequencing used peripheral blood. The receptors shown here come from a woman between 18 and 29 years old who had recovered from COVID-19.

V and J are TRBV7-6 and TRBJ2-2, with 8 bases matching TRBD2. The germline gives CDR1 SGHVS, CDR2 FNYEAQ. This CDR3 has 15 amino acids. Trimming took 5 bases from V and 4 from J; bases not matched to a gene: 6. The CDR3 coding sequence is TGTGCCAGCAGCAGCCGGGGGGGCCTCACCGGGGAGCTGTTTTTT. Its translation: CASSSRGGLTGELFF.

The J gene is TRBJ2-1, the V gene TRBV18, with TRBD2 identical over 7 bases. Germline V CDR1 and CDR2: KGHSH, LQKENI. Trimming took 0 bases from V and 4 from J; bases not matched to a gene: 9. This CDR3 is 17 amino acids long. CDR3 in DNA: TGTGCCAGCTCACCACCGAAACGGGAGGCGACTTACAATGAGCAGTTCTTC. Its protein is CASSPPKREATYNEQFF.

This clone appeared once. V gene TRBV7-2 combines with J gene TRBJ2-5, with TRBD1 identical over 8 bases. The germline V gene has CDR1 SGHTA and CDR2 FQGNSA. With 6 bases clipped from V and 9 bases from J, the junction kept 9 bases outside the gene matches. The CDR3 is 13 residues long. The CDR3, as DNA: TGTGCCAGCAGTCGAGGGACAGGCGTACCCCAGTACTTC. Translated: CASSRGTGVPQYF.

V is TRBV6-2 or TRBV6-3 and J is TRBJ2-3; the match to TRBD1 covers 7 bases. This CDR3 spans 15 amino acids. Germline V CDR1 and CDR2: MNHEY, SVGEGT. Trimming removed 0 bases from V and 4 bases from J; junction bases left unmatched: 4. CDR3 protein: CASSYSTGSADTQYF. CDR3 DNA sequence: TGTGCCAGCAGTTACTCGACAGGGTCGGCAGATACGCAGTATTTT.

This chain uses TRBV5-1 with TRBJ2-7; 12 bases are shared with TRBD1. The length of the CDR3 is 16 residues. Germline assignment: CDR1 SGHRS and CDR2 YFSETQ. With 0 bases clipped from V and 5 bases from J, the junction kept 6 bases outside the gene matches. The DNA of the CDR3 is TGCGCCAGCAGCTTGGCCGGGGGACAGGGGGCCCACGAGCAGTACTTC. Protein sequence: CASSLAGGQGAHEQYF.

This chain joins TRBV5-8 and TRBJ1-2; D might be TRBD1 (6 bases). This CDR3 is built from 15 residues. Germline loops: CDR1 SGHTS, CDR2 YDEGEE. V shed 4 bases and J shed 4 bases, with 17 bases lying between them. In DNA, the CDR3 is TGTGCCAGCAGCCCCGGGACACACTACACCTATGGCTACACCTTC. This codes for CASSPGTHYTYGYTF.

Note on this clone: The identical CDR3 is also encoded by other nucleotide sequences in the sample. This chain uses TRBV27 with TRBJ1-5; D not certain. CDR3 length equals 14 residues. Germline CDR1 reads MNHEY; CDR2 reads SMNVEV (reference sequence). V was shortened by 6 bases and J by 2 bases, with 11 bases between the two germline ends. The CDR3 DNA reads as TGTGCCAGCAGGCCGGGAGTCGGCAATCAGCCCCAGCATTTT. Encoded protein: CASRPGVGNQPQHF.

J is TRBJ2-1 and V is TRBV5-4, with D tentatively TRBD2 (6 bases). Germline CDR1 and CDR2: SGHNT and YYREEE (reference sequence). V lost 0 bases and J 5 bases, leaving 12 bases between the germline ends. This CDR3 is built from 15 residues. The DNA for the CDR3 is TGTGCCAGCAGCTTGGGACCTAGCGTCGACAATGAGCAGTTCTTC. Protein sequence: CASSLGPSVDNEQFF.

The chain links TRBV24-1 to TRBJ1-2, with 9 bases fitting TRBD1. The CDR3 length is 15 residues. V lost 4 bases, J lost 2 bases, and 4 bases stayed unmatched. Germline loops: CDR1 KGHDR, CDR2 SFDVKD. CDR3 sequence: CATSEGQGTNYGYTF. CDR3 coding DNA: TGTGCCACCAGTGAGGGACAGGGAACAAACTATGGCTACACCTTC.

The chain joins TRBV14 to TRBJ1-1; D is ambiguous. The CDR3 contains 14 residues. The germline gives CDR1 SGHDN, CDR2 FVKESK. V lost 2 bases and J lost 6, with 13 bases in between. The DNA of the CDR3 is TGTGCCAGCAGCCAATTGGGAGGGAGGCCTGAAGCTTTCTTT. It encodes CASSQLGGRPEAFF.

V is TRBV5-1 and J is TRBJ2-7, with 12 positions matching TRBD2. The ends lost 0 bases at V and 7 bases at J; junction bases unmatched: 8. The CDR3 consists of 16 residues. The V gene's germline CDR1 is SGHRS and CDR2 YFSETQ. The CDR3 sequence is CASSLVTSGREGEQYV. CDR3 DNA: TGCGCCAGCAGCTTGGTGACTAGCGGGAGAGAGGGGGAGCAGTACGTC.

This rearrangement joins TRBV5-6 to TRBJ1-2; the D gene is possibly TRBD1 (6 bases). Per germline, CDR1 SGHDT and CDR2 YYEEEE. The CDR3 runs to 14 residues. V dropped 0 bases and J dropped 4 bases, with 10 bases sitting between them. The CDR3, as DNA: TGTGCCAGCAGCTTGGACAGGGTTTCCTATGGCTACACCTTC. Protein product: CASSLDRVSYGYTF.

The V call is TRBV28, the J call TRBJ1-3; D uncertain. CDR3 length equals 14 residues. Germline V gene lookup returns CDR1 MDHEN and CDR2 SYDVKM. The V end was cut by 3 bases, the J end by 7 bases, with 13 bases between. The CDR3 nucleotides read TGTGCCAGCAGTTTTGTAAGCGATCAGAACACCATATATTTT. As protein: CASSFVSDQNTIYF.

The chain uses TRBV10-3 and TRBJ1-1, with TRBD1 as a possible D gene (5 bases). This CDR3 is built from 16 residues. The V end was cut by 2 bases, the J end by 0 bases, with 13 bases between. Germline CDR1 and CDR2: ENHRY and SYGVKD. In nucleotides, the CDR3 is TGTGCCATCAGTGAGCCGCCGGGGGGGGTGAACACTGAAGCTTTCTTT. Protein sequence: CAISEPPGGVNTEAFF.

CDR3 amino acids: CASSYSTGDLETQYF. The CDR3 DNA is TGTGCCAGCAGTTACTCCACAGGGGACTTAGAGACCCAGTACTTC. This chain connects TRBV6-5 to TRBJ2-5; a possible D gene is TRBD1 (7 bases). Germline CDR1 MNHEY, CDR2 SVGAGI. V lost 0 bases, J lost 4 bases, and 12 bases lay in between. CDR3 length: 15 residues.

This clone was detected only once. This chain uses TRBV19 with TRBJ1-1, with a possible D match to TRBD1 (5 bases). Germline V gene lookup returns CDR1 LNHDA and CDR2 SQIVND (reference sequence). The CDR3 has 14 amino acids. Trimming shortened V by 4 bases and J by 0 bases, and 9 bases separated the two germline ends. CDR3 protein: CASSTRQLNTEAFF. The CDR3 bases are TGTGCCAGTAGTACTAGACAGTTGAACACTGAAGCTTTCTTT. The entire variable domain, with the rest obtained from reference TRBV19 and TRBJ1-1, is as follows: DGGITQSPKYLFRKEGQNVTLSCEQNLNHDAMYWYRQDPGQGLRLIYYSQIVNDFQKGDIAEGYSVSREKKESFPLTVTSAQKNPTAFYLCASSTRQLNTEAFFGQGTRLTVV.

This rearrangement joins TRBV2 to TRBJ2-1; 10 bases match TRBD2. The germline CDR1 and CDR2 sequences are SNHLY and FYNNEI. V lost 6 bases to trimming and J lost 9 bases; unmatched junction nucleotides: 8. The CDR3 totals 14 residues. The CDR3 DNA reads TGTGCCAGCAGCCTAGCGGGGGATTCTGTTGAGCAGTTCTTC. Translating gives CASSLAGDSVEQFF.

About this clone: Other DNA sequences in the same sample also yield this CDR3. The chain joins TRBV4-1 to TRBJ2-5; 8 nucleotides agree with TRBD2. The CDR3 sequence is 14 residues long. Germline V CDR1 and CDR2: MGHRA, YSYEKL. V trimming: 2 bases; J trimming: 4 bases; junction bases outside the gene matches: 3. DNA of the CDR3: TGCGCCAGCAGCCAACGGGGGGGTGGAGAGACCCAGTACTTC. Translating it yields CASSQRGGGETQYF.

This chain uses TRBV5-1 with TRBJ1-4; 11 nucleotides match TRBD1. V lost 2 bases to trimming and J lost 7 bases; unmatched junction nucleotides: 10. The CDR3 loop spans 17 amino acids. Germline CDR1 and CDR2: SGHRS and YFSETQ. This CDR3 is CASSLQPPGQGGEKLFF. CDR3 nucleotide sequence: TGCGCCAGCAGCTTACAACCTCCGGGACAGGGGGGTGAAAAACTGTTTTTT.

This clone was recorded at least ten times. This chain uses TRBV6-2 or TRBV6-3 with TRBJ2-3, with D possibly TRBD2 on 7 matching bases. This CDR3 spans 16 amino acids. Germline CDR1 and CDR2: MNHEY and SVGEGT. The ends were cut back, 0 bases at V and 5 bases at J, with 15 bases in the middle. CDR3 amino acids: CASSYSIRGAVDTQYF. DNA for the CDR3: TGTGCCAGCAGTTACTCGATTCGGGGGGCCGTAGATACGCAGTATTTT.

The CDR3 is CASSRGTGNQPQHF. The DNA of the CDR3 is TGCGCCAGCAGCCGTGGGACAGGCAATCAGCCCCAGCATTTT. The chain combines TRBV4-1 with TRBJ1-5, with 7 nucleotides matching TRBD1. Germline values: CDR1 MGHRA, CDR2 YSYEKL. The CDR3 runs 14 residues. V was pared by 4 bases and J by 2 bases, with 2 bases of the junction left unmatched.

The chain carries TRBV6-4 and TRBJ2-7; 9 bases agree with TRBD1. Per the germline V gene, CDR1 is MRHNA and CDR2 is SNTAGT. The CDR3 is 15 amino acids. V trimming: 4 bases; J trimming: 0 bases; junction bases outside the gene matches: 4. The CDR3: CASSAGTGSSYEQYF. CDR3 sequence (DNA): TGTGCCAGCAGTGCAGGGACAGGGAGCTCCTACGAGCAGTACTTC.

This clone was counted between two and nine times. The J gene is TRBJ1-1, the V gene TRBV9; tentatively, D is TRBD1 (6 bases). V gave up 2 bases and J gave up 3 bases, with 8 bases separating them. Germline CDR1 and CDR2: SGDLS and YYNGEE. The CDR3 is 13 amino acids. As DNA, the CDR3 is TGTGCCAGCAGCGTCCACAGGGACACTGAAGCTTTCTTT. Its protein is CASSVHRDTEAFF.

This clone was found a few times. The chain employs TRBV7-2 and TRBJ1-1; a weak D match, TRBD1 (6 bases). V was cut by 4 bases and J by 8 bases, with 17 bases left in between. The CDR3 totals 14 residues. Germline V CDR1 and CDR2: SGHTA, FQGNSA. The CDR3 region is CASSSGARGREAFF. Here the CDR3 DNA reads TGTGCCAGCAGCTCAGGGGCCAGGGGAAGGGAAGCTTTCTTT. The whole variable domain, remainder taken from reference TRBV7-2 and TRBJ1-1, is GAGVSQSPSNKVTEKGKDVELRCDPISGHTALYWYRQSLGQGLEFLIYFQGNSAPDKSGLPSDRFSAERTGGSVSTLTIQRTQQEDSAVYLCASSSGARGREAFFGQGTRLTVV.